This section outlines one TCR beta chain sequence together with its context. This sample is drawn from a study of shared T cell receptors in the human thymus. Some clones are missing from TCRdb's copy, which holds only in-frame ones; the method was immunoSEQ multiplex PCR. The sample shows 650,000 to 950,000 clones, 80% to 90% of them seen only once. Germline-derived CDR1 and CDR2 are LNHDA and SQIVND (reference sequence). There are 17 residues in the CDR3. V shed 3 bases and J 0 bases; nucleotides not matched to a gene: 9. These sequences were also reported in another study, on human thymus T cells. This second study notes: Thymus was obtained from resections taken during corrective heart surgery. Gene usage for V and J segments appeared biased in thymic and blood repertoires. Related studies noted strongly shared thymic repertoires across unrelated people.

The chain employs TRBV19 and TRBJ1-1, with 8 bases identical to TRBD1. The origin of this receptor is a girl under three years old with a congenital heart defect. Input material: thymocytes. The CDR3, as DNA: TGTGCCAGTAGTATCGGCTTCCAGGGGGCCATGAACACTGAAGCTTTCTTT. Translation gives CASSIGFQGAMNTEAFF.